These T cell receptor beta chains were read from a single sample in a study of monozygotic twins with inflammatory bowel disease. TCRdb reprocessed the 5' RACE reads and reports one entry per CDR3 protein, with no DNA. This repertoire includes 350,000 to 550,000 distinct CDR3 sequences. Source material: blood. These receptors originate from a human donor with ulcerative colitis or Crohn's disease, or a healthy co-twin of an affected twin (not recorded which). CDR3s include the opening cysteine and the closing phenylalanine or tryptophan. The order of the fields is V gene, J gene, CDR3 protein.

TRBV28,TRBJ2-7,CASTDPGAGASYEQYF
TRBV6-5,TRBJ2-5,CASSYSTQGGEETQYF
TRBV7-2,TRBJ1-1,CASSFGPGPDTEAFF
TRBV20-1,TRBJ2-7,CSASGSVNEQYF
TRBV5-1,TRBJ1-2,CASSFDGGYGYTF
TRBV12-3/TRBV12-4,TRBJ2-3,CASSLGGMVDTQYF
TRBV3-1,TRBJ2-5,CASSHLSGTLGETQYF
TRBV11-1,TRBJ2-3,CASSSDNFRTDTQYF
TRBV9,TRBJ2-7,CASSAFVGRSYEQYF
TRBV29-1,TRBJ2-1,CSVDKGSEQFF
TRBV15,TRBJ2-5,CATSKSRGGQETQYF
TRBV20-1,TRBJ2-7,CSARGVTYEQYF